This is a list of T cell receptor beta chains from one sample in a study of blood T cell repertoires in COVID-19. Produced via immunoSEQ multiplex PCR; TCRdb's table is partial and in-frame only. The table has about 140,000 clones, 65% to 80% seen once; the top ten hold approximately 4%. The sequenced material came from peripheral blood. The receptors derive from a man aged 55 to 70 with acute or convalescent COVID-19. Each CDR3 is given with its conserved first and last residue. A D gene is named only where the DNA matches it firmly. Size values are once, few and many counts, or a class for expanded clones, and some rows have none.

.	TRBV29-1	.	TRBJ1-2	TGCAGCGTTGACCTCGCGGGATACGGCTATGGCTACACCTTC	CSVDLAGYGYGYTF
.	TRBV19	.	TRBJ2-3	TGTGCCAGTAGTATTATCGGACTCTCTAGCACAGATACGCAGTATTTT	CASSIIGLSSTDTQYF
.	TRBV6-2/TRBV6-3	TRBD1	TRBJ1-1	TGTGCCAGCAGTTCCAGGGGGCTAGGGAACACTGAAGCTTTCTTT	CASSSRGLGNTEAFF
.	TRBV20-1	TRBD1	TRBJ1-2	TGCAGTGCTGGGACAGGGAATGGCTACACCTTC	CSAGTGNGYTF
.	TRBV19	TRBD1	TRBJ1-5	TGTGCCAGTAGCCATAACAGGGGTTGGGAGCCCCAGCATTTT	CASSHNRGWEPQHF
.	TRBV29-1	TRBD1	TRBJ1-5	TGCAGCGCCGGACAGGGTGAAGGGCCCCAGCATTTT	CSAGQGEGPQHF
.	TRBV7-2	.	TRBJ2-7	TGTGCCAGCAGCTTAATCGGCTACGAGCAGTACTTC	CASSLIGYEQYF
once	TRBV4-2	.	TRBJ2-5	TGTGCCAGCAGCCAAGAAGGGTCTCAGGGAGAGACCCAGTACTTC	CASSQEGSQGETQYF
.	TRBV12-3/TRBV12-4	.	TRBJ1-4	TGTGCCAGCAGTTTGGTCTCCGGAAAACTGTTTTTT	CASSLVSGKLFF
.	TRBV3-1/TRBV3-2	TRBD2	TRBJ2-1	TGTGCCAGCAGCCCCACTAGCGGTCTCGTCAGTGAGCAGTTCTTC	CASSPTSGLVSEQFF
once	TRBV28	.	TRBJ2-1	TGTGCCAGCAGTTTAGTCGACCAGGCCCGCGATGAGCAGTTCTTC	CASSLVDQARDEQFF
.	TRBV19	TRBD2	TRBJ2-3	TGTGCCAGTAGAGGGACTAGCGGAGGGGATACGCAGTATTTT	CASRGTSGGDTQYF
few	TRBV5-5	TRBD1	TRBJ1-5	TGTGCCAGCAGCTTAAGGGACAGGGGCGGACAGCCCCAGCATTTT	CASSLRDRGGQPQHF
.	TRBV21-1	.	TRBJ2-1	TGTGCCAGCAGCAAAGCTGGGGCTGCCTACAATGAGCAGTTCTTC	CASSKAGAAYNEQFF
.	TRBV7-9	.	TRBJ2-5	TGTGCCAGCAGCTTAGGCGCTCCGGGGAGGGAGACCCAGTACTTC	CASSLGAPGRETQYF
.	TRBV5-4	TRBD1	TRBJ1-1	TGTGCCAGCAGCGTCTTCAGGGGGCGGGCCACTGAAGCTTTCTTT	CASSVFRGRATEAFF